The source of this T cell receptor beta chain is a study of shared clonotypes between healthy human individuals. Study overall: The plates for each donor numbered three CD4 naive, three CD4 memory, two CD8 naive and one CD8 memory. Study-level points and caveats: Sharing across four donors was highest in naive CD4 (roughly 5%) and lowest in memory CD8 (0.4%).

The CDR3 has 16 amino acids. J lost 3 bases, V lost 5 bases, and 13 bases had no gene match. Germline assignment: CDR1 SNHLY and CDR2 FYNNEI. In regard to this clone: Its antigen is as yet unknown.

The method was immunoSEQ multiplex PCR; TCRdb's version includes in-frame clones alone and lacks a portion of them. The table has millions of clones, 85% to 95% seen once. The sample comprised naive CD4+ T cells sorted from blood. Subset meaning: CD45RA+ positively selected. The chain employs TRBV2 and TRBJ2-7; 7 nucleotides match TRBD2. The receptor was derived from a man between 18 and 29 years old in good health. The CDR3 here is CASSRDYQAGYYEQYF. The CDR3 DNA reads TGTGCCAGCAGTAGGGACTACCAAGCCGGCTACTACGAGCAGTACTTC.